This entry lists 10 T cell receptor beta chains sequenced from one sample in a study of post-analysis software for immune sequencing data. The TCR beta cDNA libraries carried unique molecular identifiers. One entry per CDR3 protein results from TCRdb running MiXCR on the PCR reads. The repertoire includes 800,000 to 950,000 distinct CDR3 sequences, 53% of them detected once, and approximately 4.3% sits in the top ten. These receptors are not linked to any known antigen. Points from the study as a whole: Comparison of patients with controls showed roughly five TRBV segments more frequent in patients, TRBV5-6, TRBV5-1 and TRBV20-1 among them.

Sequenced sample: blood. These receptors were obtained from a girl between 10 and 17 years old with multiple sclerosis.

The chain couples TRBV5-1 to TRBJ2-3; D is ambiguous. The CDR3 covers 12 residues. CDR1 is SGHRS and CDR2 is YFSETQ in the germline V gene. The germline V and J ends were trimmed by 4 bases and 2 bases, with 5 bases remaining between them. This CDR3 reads CASSHATDTQYF. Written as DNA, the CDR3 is TGCGCCAGCAGCCACGCCACAGATACGCAGTATTTT.

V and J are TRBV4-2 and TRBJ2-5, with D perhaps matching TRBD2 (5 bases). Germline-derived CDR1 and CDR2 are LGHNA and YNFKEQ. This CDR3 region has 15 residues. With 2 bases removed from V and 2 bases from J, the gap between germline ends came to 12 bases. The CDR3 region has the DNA TGTGCCAGCAGCCAAAGAGGAACTAGGCAAGAGACCCAGTACTTC. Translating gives CASSQRGTRQETQYF.

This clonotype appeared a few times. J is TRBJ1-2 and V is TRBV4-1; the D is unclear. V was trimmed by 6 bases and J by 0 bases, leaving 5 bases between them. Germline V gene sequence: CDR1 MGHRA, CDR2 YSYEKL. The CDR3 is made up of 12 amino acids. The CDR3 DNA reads TGCGCCAGCAGGGCTGCTAACTATGGCTACACCTTC. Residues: CASRAANYGYTF.

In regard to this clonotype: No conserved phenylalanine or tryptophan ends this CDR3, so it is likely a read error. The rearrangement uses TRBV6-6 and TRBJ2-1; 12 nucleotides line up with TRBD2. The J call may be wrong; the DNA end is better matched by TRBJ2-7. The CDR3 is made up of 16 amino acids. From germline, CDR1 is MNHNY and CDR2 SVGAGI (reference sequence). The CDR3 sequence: CASSRPTSGGCNEQYS. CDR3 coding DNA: TGTGCCAGCAGTCGCCCGACTAGCGGGGGATGCAATGAGCAGTACTCC.

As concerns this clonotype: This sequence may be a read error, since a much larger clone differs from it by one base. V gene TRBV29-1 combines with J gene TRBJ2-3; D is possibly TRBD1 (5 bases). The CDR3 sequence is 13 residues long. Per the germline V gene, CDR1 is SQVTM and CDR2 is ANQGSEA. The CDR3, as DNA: TGCAGCGTTGGTAAGGGGCCCACAGATGCGCAGTATTTT. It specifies CSVGKGPTDAQYF.

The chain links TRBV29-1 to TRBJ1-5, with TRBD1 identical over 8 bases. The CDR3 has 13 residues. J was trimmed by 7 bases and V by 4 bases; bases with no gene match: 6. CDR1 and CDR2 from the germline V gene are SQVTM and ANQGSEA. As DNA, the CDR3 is TGCAGCGTTGTCGTCGGGACAGGCCAGCCCCAGCATTTT. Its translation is CSVVVGTGQPQHF.

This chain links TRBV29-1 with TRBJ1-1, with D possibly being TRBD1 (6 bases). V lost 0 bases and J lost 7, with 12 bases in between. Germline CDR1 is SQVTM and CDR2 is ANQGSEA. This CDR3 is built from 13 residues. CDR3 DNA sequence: TGCAGCGTTGAAGATCCCTTGGACAGTGAAGCTTTCTTT. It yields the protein CSVEDPLDSEAFF.

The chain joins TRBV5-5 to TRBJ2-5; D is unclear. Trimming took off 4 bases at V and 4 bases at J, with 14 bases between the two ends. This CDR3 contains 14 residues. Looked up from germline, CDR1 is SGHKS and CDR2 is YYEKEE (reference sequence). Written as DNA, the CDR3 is TGTGCCAGCAGCCAATACGCTTGGGCAGAGACCCAGTACTTC. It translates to CASSQYAWAETQYF. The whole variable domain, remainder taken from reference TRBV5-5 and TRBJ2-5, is DAGVTQSPTHLIKTRGQQVTLRCSPISGHKSVSWYQQVLGQGPQFIFQYYEKEERGRGNFPDRFSARQFPNYSSELNVNALLLGDSALYLCASSQYAWAETQYFGPGTRLLVL.

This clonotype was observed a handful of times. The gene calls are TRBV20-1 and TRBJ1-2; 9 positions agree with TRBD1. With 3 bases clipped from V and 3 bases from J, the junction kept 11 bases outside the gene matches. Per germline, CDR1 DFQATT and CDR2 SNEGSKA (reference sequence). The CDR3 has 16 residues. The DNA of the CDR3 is TGCAGTGCTAGTATTGGTCCGACAGGGGGGGACTATGGCTACACCTTC. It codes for CSASIGPTGGDYGYTF.

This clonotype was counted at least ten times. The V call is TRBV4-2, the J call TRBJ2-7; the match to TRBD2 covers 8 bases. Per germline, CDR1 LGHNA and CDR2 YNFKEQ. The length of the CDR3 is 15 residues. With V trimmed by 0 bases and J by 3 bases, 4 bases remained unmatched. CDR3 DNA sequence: TGTGCCAGCAGCCAAGATATAACTAGCGGCTACGAGCAGTACTTC. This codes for CASSQDITSGYEQYF.